This T cell receptor (beta chain) was identified in a study of a mutant IDH1 vaccine in newly diagnosed glioma. Study background: Vaccination followed radiotherapy alone by 4-6 weeks, or accompanied temozolomide cycles. Study outcomes and limitations: The authors found pseudoprogression apparently unrelated to changes in top peripheral T cell clonotypes.

Time point meaning: week 35, safety follow-up. Topical imiquimod accompanied each vaccine dose, which consisted of 300 ug of mutant IDH1 20-mer peptide. The patients received vaccinations eight times, in weeks 1, 3, 5, 7, 11, 15, 19 and 23. On this clone itself: What it binds is unknown.

The data were produced by immunoSEQ multiplex PCR, yet TCRdb's version contains in-frame clones alone and is incomplete. The sample contains about 27,000 clones, roughly 82% of which appear only once. Between the trimmed V and J ends, which lost 4 bases and 7 bases, there was a span of 20 bases. The CDR3 length is 15 residues. CDR1 and CDR2 from the germline V gene are LGHNA and YNFKEQ. The specimen comprised PBMCs, sampled from a glioma patient whose treatment included an IDH1 peptide vaccine. The receptor comes from a man over 45 with glioma. This chain joins TRBV4-2 and TRBJ2-7; D tentatively reads TRBD1 or TRBD2 (5 bases each). For the CDR3, the DNA is TGTGCCAGCAGCCCCGGGGCACTAGGGGCTGAGGAGCAGTACTTC. Translated: CASSPGALGAEEQYF.